The 11 T cell receptor beta chains in this list originate from one sample, sequenced in a study of response to subunit inactivated influenza vaccine. TCRdb independently ran MiXCR on the RT-PCR reads; one entry per CDR3 protein. Seen here are around 300,000 distinct CDR3 sequences, about 20% observed once, and the top ten hold 9% to 12%. This specimen consisted of PBMCs from blood, obtained about 20 months after vaccination. The receptors shown here come from a man aged 50-75 years who received an inactivated influenza vaccine.

J is TRBJ2-1 and V is TRBV5-4; D is undetermined. Germline loops: CDR1 SGHNT, CDR2 YYREEE (reference sequence). The CDR3 extends over 16 amino acids. V was pared by 0 bases and J by 15 bases, with 25 bases between. CDR3 sequence (DNA): TGTGCCAGCAGCTTGGCCGATGGACGAGTAGACTTTGATCGGTTCTTC. This gives the protein CASSLADGRVDFDRFF.

This clonotype was detected ten times or more. V and J are TRBV4-1 and TRBJ1-1, with D tentatively TRBD1 (6 bases). This CDR3 contains 15 residues. Trimming removed 4 bases from V and 5 bases from J, with 17 bases in between. Germline lookup yields CDR1 MGHRA and CDR2 YSYEKL. Written as DNA, the CDR3 is TGCGCCAGCAGCCCGATAAGGGGGGGGAAAACTGAAGCTTTCTTT. Amino acids: CASSPIRGGKTEAFF.

V usage is TRBV12-3 or TRBV12-4 and J usage is TRBJ1-5; no firm D call. V gave up 3 bases and J gave up 4 bases, with 10 bases separating them. The CDR3 is 14 residues long. The CDR3 nucleotides read TGTGCCAGCAGTTTTTCAGGAAAAAATCAGCCCCAGCATTTT. Translating gives CASSFSGKNQPQHF.

The CDR3 coding sequence is TGCAGTGCTAGAGGCGTCGCCATGAACACTGAAGCTTTCTTT. This gives the protein CSARGVAMNTEAFF. J is TRBJ1-1 and V is TRBV20-1, with D hard to call. Germline CDR1 DFQATT, CDR2 SNEGSKA (reference sequence). The CDR3 loop spans 14 amino acids. The ends were cut back, 1 base at V and 0 bases at J, with 9 bases in the middle.

This rearrangement joins TRBV5-1 to TRBJ1-1; 8 positions match TRBD1. This CDR3 is 15 amino acids long. J lost 4 bases, V lost 0 bases, and 5 bases had no gene match. Germline V gene lookup returns CDR1 SGHRS and CDR2 YFSETQ. In nucleotides, the CDR3 is TGCGCCAGCAGCTTGGGACAGGGGAGTATCACTGAAGCTTTCTTT. Protein product: CASSLGQGSITEAFF.

This clonotype appeared many times. The V gene is TRBV4-2, the J gene TRBJ1-5; D call uncertain. This CDR3 comprises 13 residues. The germline V and J ends were trimmed by 0 bases and 5 bases, with 5 bases remaining between them. Germline V gene data show CDR1 as LGHNA and CDR2 as YNFKEQ. CDR3 sequence (DNA): TGTGCCAGCAGCCAAGAGTTGTATCAGCCCCAGCATTTT. Protein: CASSQELYQPQHF.

V and J are TRBV29-1 and TRBJ2-7, with unresolved D. The V and J ends lost 5 bases and 3 bases respectively, with 8 bases between them. The CDR3 loop spans 11 amino acids. The V gene's germline CDR1 is SQVTM and CDR2 ANQGSEA. CDR3 nucleotide sequence: TGCAGCGTTTACTGGGACTACGAGCAGTACTTC. Its translation: CSVYWDYEQYF.

In its sample, this clonotype was seen a few times. V usage is TRBV29-1 and J usage is TRBJ1-1; D ambiguous. V was trimmed by 0 bases and J by 4 bases, leaving 15 bases between them. Germline assignment: CDR1 SQVTM and CDR2 ANQGSEA. CDR3 length: 15 residues. CDR3 sequence reads: CSVEDQLGLGTEAFF. The CDR3, as DNA: TGCAGCGTTGAAGATCAACTGGGTTTGGGCACTGAAGCTTTCTTT.

This clonotype has at least ten counts. J is TRBJ1-5 and V is TRBV28, with unresolved D. The ends were cut back, 6 bases at V and 1 base at J, with 13 bases in the middle. The germline CDR1 and CDR2 sequences are MDHEN and SYDVKM. The CDR3 runs 15 residues. CDR3 loop: CASSLRTESNQPQHF. In nucleotides, the CDR3 is TGTGCCAGCAGCCTAAGGACGGAAAGCAATCAGCCCCAGCATTTT.

The V call is TRBV7-6, the J call TRBJ1-3, with D possibly TRBD1 on 5 matching bases. The CDR3 loop spans 18 amino acids. Germline values: CDR1 SGHVS, CDR2 FNYEAQ. Trimming cost V 5 bases and J 0 bases, with 20 bases left between them. The CDR3 sequence is CASSLWDRDITSGNTIYF. The CDR3 DNA sequence: TGTGCCAGCAGCCTCTGGGACCGCGATATTACCTCTGGAAACACCATATATTTT.

This clonotype was counted a few times. The chain carries TRBV20-1 and TRBJ2-7, with 13 bases that match TRBD2. J gave up 7 bases and V 5 bases, and 8 bases lay outside the gene matches. The length of the CDR3 is 14 residues. Germline-derived CDR1 and CDR2 are DFQATT and SNEGSKA (reference sequence). The CDR3 region is CSADGLAGEREQYF. Written as DNA, the CDR3 is TGCAGTGCTGATGGACTAGCGGGAGAGCGTGAGCAGTACTTC.